One sample yielded the 15 T cell receptor beta chains listed below, sequenced in a study of neurological immune-mediated disorders. Using its own MiXCR run on the 5' RACE reads, TCRdb lists one record per CDR3 protein. The sample carries around 16,000 distinct CDR3 sequences, roughly a fifth recorded once. The sample comprised PBMCs. Receptors were obtained from a man aged 45-65 years in good health.

This clonotype was recorded many times. The chain carries TRBV20-1 and TRBJ2-2; either TRBD1 or TRBD2 may supply D (5 bases each). The CDR3 contains 16 residues. Germline values: CDR1 DFQATT, CDR2 SNEGSKA (reference sequence). Trimming took 1 base from V and 7 from J, leaving 19 bases between them. The CDR3 sequence: CSARGGPGTRRGELFF. The DNA of the CDR3 is TGCAGTGCTAGAGGGGGACCCGGGACCCGCCGCGGGGAGCTGTTTTTT.

This clonotype has at least ten counts. This chain joins TRBV20-1 and TRBJ2-7; no reliable D call. Trimming removed 3 bases at V and 7 bases at J, with 13 bases between. Germline V gene lookup returns CDR1 DFQATT and CDR2 SNEGSKA (reference sequence). There are 12 residues in the CDR3. CDR3 region: CSASWRGLEQYF. CDR3 in DNA: TGCAGTGCTAGTTGGCGCGGCTTGGAGCAGTACTTC.

This clonotype was seen many times. The V gene is TRBV12-3 or TRBV12-4, the J gene TRBJ2-5; 9 nucleotides match TRBD1. This CDR3 region has 14 residues. Germline trimming cut 6 bases from V and 3 bases from J; bases unmatched to any gene: 5. CDR3 protein: CASRPGQGEETQYF. CDR3 sequence (DNA): TGTGCCAGCAGACCGGGACAGGGTGAAGAGACCCAGTACTTC.

The chain uses TRBV6-2 or TRBV6-3 and TRBJ2-7; 7 bases fit TRBD2. The V gene end was trimmed by 2 bases and the J gene end by 2 bases; junction bases not matched to a gene: 3. The CDR3 loop spans 14 amino acids. The germline gives CDR1 MNHEY, CDR2 SVGEGT. The CDR3 sequence is CASSYRGRAYEQYF. The CDR3, as DNA: TGTGCCAGCAGTTACCGGGGGAGGGCCTACGAGCAGTACTTC.

This clonotype occurred many times. J is TRBJ1-1 and V is TRBV20-1; TRBD1 is a possible D gene (5 bases). The germline CDR1 and CDR2 sequences are DFQATT and SNEGSKA (reference sequence). The CDR3 is 13 residues long. V lost 6 bases and J 0 bases, leaving 11 bases between the germline ends. The CDR3, as DNA: TGCAGTGCCCTCATGGGGGTGAACACTGAAGCTTTCTTT. Translation gives CSALMGVNTEAFF.

By share, this clonotype ranks as medium-sized. The chain has TRBV5-6 and TRBJ2-7; 10 positions match TRBD2. Per germline, CDR1 SGHDT and CDR2 YYEEEE. The CDR3 consists of 15 residues. Trimming cost V 0 bases and J 3 bases; bases outside gene matches: 3. This CDR3 is CASSLEREGHYEQYF. The DNA for the CDR3 is TGTGCCAGCAGCTTGGAGCGGGAGGGCCACTACGAGCAGTACTTC.

By sample share, this clonotype is medium-sized. V gene TRBV20-1 combines with J gene TRBJ2-7; weak D call: TRBD2 (5 bases). Germline CDR1 DFQATT, CDR2 SNEGSKA (reference sequence). CDR3 length equals 14 residues. Trimming shortened V by 3 bases and J by 2 bases, and 14 bases separated the two germline ends. In nucleotides, the CDR3 is TGCAGTGCTAGCCCCCGGGGAAGGACCTACGAGCAGTACTTC. It translates to CSASPRGRTYEQYF.

This clonotype occurred many times. The rearrangement uses TRBV6-5 and TRBJ2-2, with a possible D match to TRBD1 (6 bases). CDR3 length equals 14 residues. CDR1 and CDR2 from the germline V gene are MNHEY and SVGAGI. Trimming cost V 6 bases and J 1 base, with 9 bases left between them. The CDR3 DNA reads as TGTGCCAGCAGCTTGGGACAGAACACCGGGGAGCTGTTTTTT. It is translated as CASSLGQNTGELFF.

This clonotype has at least ten counts. This chain links TRBV5-1 with TRBJ2-3, with D unclear. The V gene's germline CDR1 is SGHRS and CDR2 YFSETQ. This CDR3 contains 12 residues. Trimming cost V 0 bases and J 10 bases, with 9 bases left between them. For the CDR3, the DNA is TGCGCCAGCAGCTTGGTGGGTAAGGCGCAGTATTTT. It encodes CASSLVGKAQYF.

This clonotype was picked up many times. The V and J genes are TRBV7-2 and TRBJ2-2, with 10 bases aligning to TRBD2. V shed 5 bases, J shed 1 base, and the junction held 7 bases outside the gene matches. Per the germline V gene, CDR1 is SGHTA and CDR2 is FQGNSA. The CDR3 runs 17 residues. The CDR3 here is CASSPGTSAENTGELFF. The CDR3 DNA follows: TGTGCCAGCAGCCCCGGGACTAGCGCAGAGAACACCGGGGAGCTGTTTTTT. Variable domain in full (rest from reference TRBV7-2 and TRBJ2-2): GAGVSQSPSNKVTEKGKDVELRCDPISGHTALYWYRQSLGQGLEFLIYFQGNSAPDKSGLPSDRFSAERTGGSVSTLTIQRTQQEDSAVYLCASSPGTSAENTGELFFGEGSRLTVL.

This clonotype was recorded at least ten times. This chain joins TRBV6-5 and TRBJ2-4; a possible D gene is TRBD2 (5 bases). V dropped 0 bases and J dropped 4 bases, with 16 bases sitting between them. Germline CDR1 and CDR2: MNHEY and SVGAGI. This CDR3 is built from 17 residues. CDR3 loop: CASSYSSQAWTKNIQYF. CDR3 DNA: TGTGCCAGCAGTTACTCGAGCCAAGCTTGGACTAAAAACATTCAGTACTTC.

This clonotype is medium-sized in the sample. The rearrangement uses TRBV18 and TRBJ1-5; 8 nucleotides align to TRBD1. J lost 0 bases, V lost 3 bases, and 4 bases had no gene match. CDR3 length: 16 amino acids. Germline values: CDR1 KGHSH, CDR2 LQKENI. Here the CDR3 reads CASSPGTGHSNQPQHF. In DNA, the CDR3 is TGTGCCAGCTCACCCGGGACAGGACATAGCAATCAGCCCCAGCATTTT. Full variable domain (remainder filled in from reference TRBV18 and TRBJ1-5): NAGVMQNPRHLVRRRGQEARLRCSPMKGHSHVYWYRQLPEEGLKFMVYLQKENIIDESGMPKERFSAEFPKEGPSILRIQQVVRGDSAAYFCASSPGTGHSNQPQHFGDGTRLSIL.

This clonotype was seen at least ten times. The chain recombines TRBV5-4 with TRBJ2-1; 11 nucleotides match TRBD2. There are 14 residues in the CDR3. Looked up from germline, CDR1 is SGHNT and CDR2 is YYREEE (reference sequence). The ends lost 4 bases at V and 7 bases at J; junction bases unmatched: 4. This CDR3 is CASSPRTSGNEQFF. The CDR3 bases are TGTGCCAGCAGCCCGAGGACTAGCGGGAATGAGCAGTTCTTC.

This clonotype was counted ten times or more. The chain links TRBV5-1 to TRBJ2-3; 7 bases agree with TRBD1. The CDR3 extends over 15 amino acids. Germline-derived CDR1 and CDR2 are SGHRS and YFSETQ. V lost 2 bases to trimming and J lost 2 bases; unmatched junction nucleotides: 5. CDR3 DNA: TGCGCCAGCAGCTTTGGACAGGCGTCCACAGATACGCAGTATTTT. Its translation: CASSFGQASTDTQYF.

This clonotype was picked up many times. The V gene is TRBV7-8, the J gene TRBJ1-2; a weak D match, TRBD1 (5 bases). The CDR3 length is 16 residues. Germline assignment: CDR1 SGHVS and CDR2 FQNEAQ. The germline V and J ends were trimmed by 6 bases and 3 bases, with 20 bases remaining between them. The DNA for the CDR3 is TGTGCCAGCAGACAAGGTCCAGGGATTTGGGACTATGGCTACACCTTC. Translation: CASRQGPGIWDYGYTF.